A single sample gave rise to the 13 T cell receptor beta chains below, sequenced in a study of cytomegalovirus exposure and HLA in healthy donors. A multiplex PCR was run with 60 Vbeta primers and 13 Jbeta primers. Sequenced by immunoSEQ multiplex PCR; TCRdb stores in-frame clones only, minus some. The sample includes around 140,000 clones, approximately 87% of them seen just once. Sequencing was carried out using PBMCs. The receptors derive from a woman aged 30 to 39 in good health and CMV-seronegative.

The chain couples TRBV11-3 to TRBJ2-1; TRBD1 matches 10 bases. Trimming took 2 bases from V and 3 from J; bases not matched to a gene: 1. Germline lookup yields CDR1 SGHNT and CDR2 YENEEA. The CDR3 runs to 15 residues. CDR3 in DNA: TGTGCCAGCAGCTTACGGGACAGGGGCTACAATGAGCAGTTCTTC. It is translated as CASSLRDRGYNEQFF.

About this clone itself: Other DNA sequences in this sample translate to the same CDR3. The CDR3 coding sequence is TGTGCCAGCAGTTACAGCGGGACAGGCTACGAGCAGTACTTC. It is translated as CASSYSGTGYEQYF. The chain is built from TRBV6-5 and TRBJ2-7; the D gene is possibly TRBD1 (8 bases). Between the trimmed V and J ends, which lost 2 bases and 3 bases, there was a span of 11 bases. This CDR3 is built from 14 residues. Per the germline V gene, CDR1 is MNHEY and CDR2 is SVGAGI.

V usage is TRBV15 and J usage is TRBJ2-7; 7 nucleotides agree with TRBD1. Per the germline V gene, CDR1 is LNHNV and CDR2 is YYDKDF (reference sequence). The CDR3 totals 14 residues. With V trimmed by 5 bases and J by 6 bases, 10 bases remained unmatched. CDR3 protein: CATSYDLGGGEQYF. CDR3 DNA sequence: TGTGCCACCAGCTACGACCTAGGGGGCGGCGAGCAGTACTTC. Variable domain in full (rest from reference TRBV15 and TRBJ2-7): DAMVIQNPRYQVTQFGKPVTLSCSQTLNHNVMYWYQQKSSQAPKLLFHYYDKDFNNEADTPDNFQSRRPNTSFCFLDIRSPGLGDTAMYLCATSYDLGGGEQYFGPGTRLTVT.

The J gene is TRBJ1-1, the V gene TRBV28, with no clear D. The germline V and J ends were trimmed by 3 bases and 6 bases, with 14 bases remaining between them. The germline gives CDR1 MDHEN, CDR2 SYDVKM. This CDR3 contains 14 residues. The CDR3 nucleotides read TGTGCCAGCAGTTTCGCCTCGGGGTTTGCTGAAGCTTTCTTT. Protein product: CASSFASGFAEAFF. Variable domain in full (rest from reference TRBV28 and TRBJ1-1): DVKVTQSSRYLVKRTGEKVFLECVQDMDHENMFWYRQDPGLGLRLIYFSYDVKMKEKGDIPEGYSVSREKKERFSLILESASTNQTSMYLCASSFASGFAEAFFGQGTRLTVV.

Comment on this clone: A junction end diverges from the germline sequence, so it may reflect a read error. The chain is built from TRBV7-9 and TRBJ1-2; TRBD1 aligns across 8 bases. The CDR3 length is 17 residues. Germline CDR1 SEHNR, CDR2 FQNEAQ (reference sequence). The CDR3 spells CSSSLGLAQGVGYGYTF. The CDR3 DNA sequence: TGTTCCAGCAGCTTAGGGTTGGCACAGGGGGTCGGCTATGGCTACACCTTC.

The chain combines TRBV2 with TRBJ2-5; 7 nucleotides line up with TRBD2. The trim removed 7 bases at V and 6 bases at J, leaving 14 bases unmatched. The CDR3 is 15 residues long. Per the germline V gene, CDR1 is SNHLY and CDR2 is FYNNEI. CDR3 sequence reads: CASNPGGVLGKTQYF. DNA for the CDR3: TGTGCCAGCAACCCGGGAGGAGTCCTTGGGAAGACCCAGTACTTC.

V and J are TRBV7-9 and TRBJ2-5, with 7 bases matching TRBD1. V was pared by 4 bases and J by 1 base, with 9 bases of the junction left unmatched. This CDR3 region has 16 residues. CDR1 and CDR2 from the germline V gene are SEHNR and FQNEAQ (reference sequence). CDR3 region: CASSSTPQGRQETQYF. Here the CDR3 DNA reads TGTGCCAGCAGCTCGACGCCACAGGGGCGCCAAGAGACCCAGTACTTC.

The CDR3 DNA sequence: TGTGCCAGCAGTTCGAGGGAGGGGGGACGGACCCAGTACTTC. Its protein product is CASSSREGGRTQYF. The chain recombines TRBV28 with TRBJ2-5, with D tentatively TRBD2 (7 bases). CDR3 size: 14 residues. The germline CDR1 and CDR2 sequences are MDHEN and SYDVKM. With 4 bases removed from V and 7 bases from J, the gap between germline ends came to 16 bases.

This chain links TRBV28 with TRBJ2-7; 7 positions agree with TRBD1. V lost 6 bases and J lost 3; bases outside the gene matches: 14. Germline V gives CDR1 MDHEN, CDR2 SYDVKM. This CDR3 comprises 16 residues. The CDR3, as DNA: TGTGCCAGCAGGAGGGGCTACGGACAGGCAGACTACGAGCAGTACTTC. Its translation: CASRRGYGQADYEQYF.

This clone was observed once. This CDR3 reads CASRLGATYEQYF. CDR3 nucleotides: TGTGCCAGTCGTTTGGGGGCAACCTACGAGCAGTACTTC. This rearrangement joins TRBV6-1 to TRBJ2-7; a weak D match, TRBD1 (6 bases). There are 13 residues in the CDR3. Germline V gene lookup returns CDR1 MNHNS and CDR2 SASEGT. V was trimmed by 9 bases and J by 2 bases, leaving 14 bases between them.

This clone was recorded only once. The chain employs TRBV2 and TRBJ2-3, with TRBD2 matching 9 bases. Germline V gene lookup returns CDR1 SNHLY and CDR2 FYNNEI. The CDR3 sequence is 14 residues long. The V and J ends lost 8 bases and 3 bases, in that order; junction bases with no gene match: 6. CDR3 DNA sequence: TGTGCCAGCGCTGCGCGGGGGGGAACAGATACGCAGTATTTT. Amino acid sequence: CASAARGGTDTQYF.

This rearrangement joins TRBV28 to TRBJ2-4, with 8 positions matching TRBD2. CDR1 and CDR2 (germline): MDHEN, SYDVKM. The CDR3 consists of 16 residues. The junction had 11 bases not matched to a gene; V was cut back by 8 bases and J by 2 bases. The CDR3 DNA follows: TGTGCCAGCGGCCCTAGGACTAGCATGCCCAAAAACATTCAGTACTTC. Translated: CASGPRTSMPKNIQYF.

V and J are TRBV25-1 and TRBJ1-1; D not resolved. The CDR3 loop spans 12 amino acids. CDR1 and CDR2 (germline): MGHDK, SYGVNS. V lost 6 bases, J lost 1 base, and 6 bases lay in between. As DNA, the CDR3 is TGTGCCAGCAGCCAACAGAACACTGAAGCTTTCTTT. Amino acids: CASSQQNTEAFF. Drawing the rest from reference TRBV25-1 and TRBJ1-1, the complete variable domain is EADIYQTPRYLVIGTGKKITLECSQTMGHDKMYWYQQDPGMELHLIHYSYGVNSTEKGDLSSESTVSRIRTEHFPLTLESARPSHTSQYLCASSQQNTEAFFGQGTRLTVV.